What follows are 20 T cell receptor beta chains derived from one specimen sequenced in a study of cytomegalovirus exposure and HLA in healthy donors. The primer mix had 60 Vbeta and 13 Jbeta primers. Libraries were prepared by immunoSEQ multiplex PCR; TCRdb keeps only in-frame clonotypes and omits some of them. The data contain approximately 54,000 clones, about four fifths of them singletons. The sequencing input was PBMCs. The receptors stem from a woman under 30 in good health and CMV-seronegative.

This chain joins TRBV9 and TRBJ2-3; TRBD2 aligns across 11 bases. Germline-derived CDR1 and CDR2 are SGDLS and YYNGEE. The CDR3 spans 15 residues. Losses at the gene ends were 3 bases for V and 2 bases for J; bases not matched to a gene: 2. The CDR3 nucleotides are TGTGCCAGCAGCGATAGCGGGAGGGACACAGATACGCAGTATTTT. It yields the protein CASSDSGRDTDTQYF. Based on the CDR3 plus reference TRBV9 and TRBJ2-3, the full variable domain is DSGVTQTPKHLITATGQRVTLRCSPRSGDLSVYWYQQSLDQGLQFLIQYYNGEERAKGNILERFSAQQFPDLHSELNLSSLELGDSALYFCASSDSGRDTDTQYFGPGTRLTVL.

This clone was counted a few times. The gene calls are TRBV19 and TRBJ2-3; 9 nucleotides align to TRBD2. The V and J ends lost 5 bases and 4 bases, in that order; junction bases with no gene match: 7. The CDR3 is made up of 15 amino acids. CDR1 is LNHDA, CDR2 SQIVND, per germline (reference sequence). The CDR3 DNA reads as TGTGCCAGTAGTCCGGGACTAGCCGGCGCAGATACGCAGTATTTT. Protein product: CASSPGLAGADTQYF.

This clone was seen more than once but under ten times. The chain joins TRBV19 to TRBJ2-7, with 9 positions matching TRBD1. There are 13 residues in the CDR3. V lost 4 bases, J lost 6 bases, and 4 bases stayed unmatched. Germline V gene lookup returns CDR1 LNHDA and CDR2 SQIVND (reference sequence). The CDR3: CASSRDRASEQYF. CDR3 bases: TGTGCCAGTAGTAGGGACAGGGCATCCGAGCAGTACTTC.

This rearrangement joins TRBV10-1 to TRBJ2-7; 10 bases are shared with TRBD1. Germline trimming cut 6 bases from V and 6 bases from J; bases unmatched to any gene: 5. This CDR3 is 13 amino acids long. Germline V lookup: CDR1 WNHNN, CDR2 SYGVQD (reference sequence). This CDR3 reads CASSLGQGGEQYF. CDR3 DNA: TGCGCCAGCAGCCTTGGACAGGGGGGCGAGCAGTACTTC.

The chain has TRBV6-5 and TRBJ2-1, with TRBD1 identical over 9 bases. CDR1 is MNHEY and CDR2 is SVGAGI in the germline V gene. Unmatched junction bases numbered 8, after V lost 5 bases and J lost 6 bases. This CDR3 contains 15 residues. The CDR3 sequence: CASSSVGTGPNEQFF. Here the CDR3 DNA reads TGTGCCAGCAGTAGTGTCGGGACAGGGCCCAATGAGCAGTTCTTC.

CDR3 protein: CASKSLETSTDTQYF. Here the CDR3 DNA reads TGTGCCAGTAAGTCGCTCGAAACTAGCACAGATACGCAGTATTTT. The chain is built from TRBV19 and TRBJ2-3, with D unresolved. Germline V gives CDR1 LNHDA, CDR2 SQIVND (reference sequence). This CDR3 contains 15 residues. Trimming cost V 7 bases and J 0 bases, with 14 bases left between them.

The J gene is TRBJ2-1, the V gene TRBV7-8, with 10 bases that match TRBD2. The V and J ends lost 0 bases and 8 bases, in that order; junction bases with no gene match: 4. The V gene's germline CDR1 is SGHVS and CDR2 FQNEAQ. The CDR3 sequence is 15 residues long. The CDR3 DNA sequence: TGTGCCAGCAGCTTAGCACCTAGCGGGAGAGATGAGCAGTTCTTC. Translated, it gives CASSLAPSGRDEQFF.

The chain uses TRBV5-1 and TRBJ2-3, with 8 bases lining up with TRBD2. The CDR3 consists of 16 residues. V dropped 4 bases and J dropped 2; count of bases not matched to a gene: 9. Germline CDR1 SGHRS, CDR2 YFSETQ. CDR3 residues: CASSPRTSRYTDTQYF. Written as DNA, the CDR3 is TGCGCCAGCAGCCCCCGGACTAGCAGATACACAGATACGCAGTATTTT.

The V gene is TRBV5-1, the J gene TRBJ2-1; tentative D call: TRBD2 (5 bases). Germline CDR1 SGHRS, CDR2 YFSETQ. V was trimmed by 0 bases and J by 7 bases, leaving 17 bases between them. This CDR3 contains 16 residues. The CDR3 DNA reads as TGCGCCAGCAGCTTGGGTATGAGGGCCGGAGGTAATGAGCAGTTCTTC. Amino acids: CASSLGMRAGGNEQFF. The whole variable domain, remainder taken from reference TRBV5-1 and TRBJ2-1, is KAGVTQTPRYLIKTRGQQVTLSCSPISGHRSVSWYQQTPGQGLQFLFEYFSETQRNKGNFPGRFSGRQFSNSRSEMNVSTLELGDSALYLCASSLGMRAGGNEQFFGPGTRLTVL.

Only a few counts were recorded for this clone. V gene TRBV19 combines with J gene TRBJ1-1; no definite D call. The CDR3 has 12 amino acids. The V end was cut by 3 bases, the J end by 4 bases, with 6 bases between. The germline CDR1 and CDR2 sequences are LNHDA and SQIVND (reference sequence). The CDR3 nucleotides are TGTGCCAGTAGTATGAGCACCACTGAAGCTTTCTTT. Translation: CASSMSTTEAFF.

The chain joins TRBV6-1 to TRBJ1-1; D remains ambiguous. V lost 8 bases and J 8 bases, leaving 9 bases between the germline ends. In germline, CDR1 is MNHNS, CDR2 SASEGT. The CDR3 spans 10 residues. DNA of the CDR3: TGTGCCAGCGAGGGTCCCGAAGCTTTCTTT. Translating it yields CASEGPEAFF.

This rearrangement joins TRBV4-1 to TRBJ2-7; the match to TRBD2 covers 7 bases. Trimming at V came to 0 bases and at J to 4 bases, leaving 15 bases not matched to a gene. There are 18 residues in the CDR3. Germline values: CDR1 MGHRA, CDR2 YSYEKL. DNA for the CDR3: TGCGCCAGCAGCCAAGATAGATCGGCTAGCGGAGTAAAGTACGAGCAGTACTTC. Translation: CASSQDRSASGVKYEQYF.

The V and J genes are TRBV18 and TRBJ1-1; D uncertain. With 3 bases removed from V and 0 bases from J, the gap between germline ends came to 11 bases. CDR1 is KGHSH and CDR2 is LQKENI in the germline V gene. The CDR3 has 15 residues. The CDR3 reads CASSPEEHMNTEAFF. CDR3 DNA: TGTGCCAGCTCACCGGAGGAGCATATGAACACTGAAGCTTTCTTT.

This chain links TRBV6-1 with TRBJ1-1; D uncertain. CDR1 and CDR2 from the germline V gene are MNHNS and SASEGT. V was cut by 6 bases and J by 7 bases, with 9 bases left in between. This CDR3 has 11 amino acids. As DNA, the CDR3 is TGTGCCAGCAGGCTGACAATTGAAGCTTTCTTT. Translated: CASRLTIEAFF.

Notes on this clone: One junction end disagrees with the germline gene, perhaps due to a read error. This same CDR3 is encoded by further DNA sequences in the sample. The chain links TRBV18 to TRBJ2-1; D uncertain. This CDR3 comprises 11 residues. CDR1 is KGHSH and CDR2 is LQKENI in the germline V gene. The CDR3 reads CASSRENEQFF. DNA for the CDR3: TGTGCCAGCTCACGCGAGAATGAACAGTTCTTC.

The V and J genes are TRBV5-5 and TRBJ1-1; no clear D. The CDR3 contains 13 residues. Germline-derived CDR1 and CDR2 are SGHKS and YYEKEE (reference sequence). V dropped 6 bases and J dropped 0 bases, with 9 bases sitting between them. For the CDR3, the DNA is TGTGCCAGCACCCGAACGGTGAACACTGAAGCTTTCTTT. Amino acids: CASTRTVNTEAFF.

The chain has TRBV28 and TRBJ1-2, with D unclear. Deletions cut 5 bases from V and 4 bases from J, with 14 bases between. The CDR3 spans 14 residues. Germline V gives CDR1 MDHEN, CDR2 SYDVKM. In DNA form, the CDR3 reads TGTGCCAGCAGTCCCCGGACGGGATCCTATGGCTACACCTTC. Translation: CASSPRTGSYGYTF.

The sample holds one count of this clone. V is TRBV19 and J is TRBJ2-7; D is possibly TRBD1 (6 bases). This CDR3 has 13 residues. Trimming cost V 9 bases and J 6 bases, with 18 bases left between them. Germline CDR1 and CDR2: LNHDA and SQIVND (reference sequence). In nucleotides, the CDR3 is TGTGCCAGCGCGGACAGAACTTTTAGCGAGCAGTACTTC. Its protein product is CASADRTFSEQYF.

The CDR3 coding sequence is TGTGCCAGCAGCATCTACCGGGACAGGGGCTACGAGCAGTACTTC. Translating gives CASSIYRDRGYEQYF. V usage is TRBV28 and J usage is TRBJ2-7; TRBD1 aligns across 10 bases. This CDR3 region has 15 residues. Germline V lookup: CDR1 MDHEN, CDR2 SYDVKM. V was clipped by 6 bases and J by 3 bases; unmatched bases: 8.

The chain employs TRBV19 and TRBJ2-1; 8 bases map to TRBD2. Germline loops: CDR1 LNHDA, CDR2 SQIVND (reference sequence). The CDR3 sequence is 15 residues long. J gave up 5 bases and V 5 bases, and 8 bases lay outside the gene matches. The CDR3 DNA follows: TGTGCCAGTAGTCCCCGGGGGGGCCCAAACAATGAGCAGTTCTTC. Protein sequence: CASSPRGGPNNEQFF.